The 10 T cell receptor beta chains below all came from one sample that was sequenced in a study of cytotoxic CD8 clonotypes in ibrutinib-treated CLL. The table came from immunoSEQ multiplex PCR; TCRdb's copy has only in-frame clones and leaves some out. Of around 42,000 clones in the sample, over 60% are singletons; the top ten hold 20% to 25%. The sequencing used PBMCs, collected after 24 months of ibrutinib treatment. The receptors originated from a human donor with chronic lymphocytic leukemia.

The chain uses TRBV5-4 and TRBJ1-3, with D possibly TRBD1 on 6 matching bases. CDR1 is SGHNT, CDR2 YYREEE, per germline (reference sequence). The CDR3 totals 16 residues. V shed 2 bases and J shed 0 bases, with 12 bases lying between them. The CDR3 coding sequence is TGTGCCAGCAGCTTCGGGGGCCTAGCCTCTGGAAACACCATATATTTT. Translated: CASSFGGLASGNTIYF.

This clone was observed a few times. V gene TRBV10-3 combines with J gene TRBJ1-2, with 11 bases matching TRBD1. Per germline, CDR1 ENHRY and CDR2 SYGVKD. Trimming cost V 6 bases and J 1 base; bases outside gene matches: 4. The CDR3 totals 15 residues. The CDR3 spells CAIRPGTGGNYGYTF. CDR3 sequence (DNA): TGTGCCATCAGGCCCGGGACAGGGGGTAACTATGGCTACACCTTC.

This clone showed up many times. The rearrangement uses TRBV15 and TRBJ1-5; TRBD1 is a possible D gene (6 bases). The CDR3 covers 16 residues. Germline V CDR1 and CDR2: LNHNV, YYDKDF (reference sequence). The V end was cut by 6 bases, the J end by 7 bases, with 22 bases between. CDR3 nucleotides: TGTGCCACCAGTCCCCCCATCCTCACAGGGAGCCAGCCCCAGCATTTT. Protein sequence: CATSPPILTGSQPQHF.

The CDR3 region has the DNA TGCGCCAGCAGCCAAGCCAGCTGGATCTATGGCTACACCTTC. It codes for CASSQASWIYGYTF. The V gene is TRBV4-1, the J gene TRBJ1-2, with D hard to call. The CDR3 totals 14 residues. The V and J ends lost 1 base and 4 bases respectively, with 10 bases between them. Germline CDR1 MGHRA, CDR2 YSYEKL.

The chain recombines TRBV14 with TRBJ1-4; D might be TRBD1 (6 bases). Germline CDR1 is SGHDN and CDR2 is FVKESK. This CDR3 has 16 residues. Trimming pared 1 base from V and 5 bases from J, leaving 14 bases between. In DNA, the CDR3 is TGTGCCAGCAGCCAAGGATTGCTCAGGGGCAATGAAAAACTGTTTTTT. The encoded protein is CASSQGLLRGNEKLFF.

The chain joins TRBV19 to TRBJ2-2, with unresolved D. Germline V CDR1 and CDR2: LNHDA, SQIVND (reference sequence). The V and J ends lost 5 bases and 5 bases respectively, with 9 bases between them. This CDR3 has 13 residues. In DNA, the CDR3 is TGTGCCAGTAGTTTGGGGATGACCGGGGAGCTGTTTTTT. Translated: CASSLGMTGELFF.

This chain links TRBV4-2 with TRBJ1-2; possible D gene TRBD1, 5 bases. Germline CDR1 is LGHNA and CDR2 is YNFKEQ. V was pared by 0 bases and J by 4 bases, with 9 bases between. This CDR3 has 14 amino acids. The DNA of the CDR3 is TGTGCCAGCAGCCAAGATAAGGGGACCTATGGCTACACCTTC. Protein product: CASSQDKGTYGYTF.

The chain uses TRBV7-9 and TRBJ1-5; TRBD1 matches 7 bases. This CDR3 spans 14 amino acids. V was pared by 5 bases and J by 7 bases, with 8 bases of the junction left unmatched. Germline V CDR1 and CDR2: SEHNR, FQNEAQ (reference sequence). The CDR3 DNA follows: TGTGCCAGCAGCATAGGGGGCGCCGGGCAGCCCCAGCATTTT. It translates to CASSIGGAGQPQHF.

This clone was observed a few times. The J gene is TRBJ2-2, the V gene TRBV19, with TRBD1 matching 8 bases. Trimming removed 3 bases from V and 6 bases from J; junction bases left unmatched: 9. Germline CDR1 reads LNHDA; CDR2 reads SQIVND (reference sequence). This CDR3 comprises 16 residues. The CDR3 nucleotides read TGTGCCAGTAGTATCTCGGCAGGGGGCTTCTCCGGGGAGCTGTTTTTT. Amino acids: CASSISAGGFSGELFF.

This clone showed up just a few times. The chain recombines TRBV6-1 with TRBJ2-1, with D possibly being TRBD1 or TRBD2 (5 bases each). V was trimmed by 5 bases and J by 10 bases, leaving 15 bases between them. The CDR3 runs 13 residues. Germline V gene lookup returns CDR1 MNHNS and CDR2 SASEGT. The CDR3 DNA sequence: TGTGCCAGCAGTAGGCTAGGTGGGGGAGAGCAGTTCTTC. Translating gives CASSRLGGGEQFF.